Listed below are T cell receptor beta chains from one sample, sequenced in a study of T cell changes during pregnancy in multiple sclerosis. Sequenced by immunoSEQ multiplex PCR; TCRdb stores in-frame clones only, minus some. The data contain under 120,000 clones, roughly nine tenths of them singletons. Sequenced here: peripheral blood, sampled after pregnancy. The receptors were sampled from a female donor with multiple sclerosis, enrolled in a pregnancy study. The CDR3 runs from the conserved cysteine through the conserved F or W. Size tells how often a clone was seen (once, few, many) or the class of an expanded clone, and some rows leave it out.

>TRBV7-8|NA|TRBJ1-4|16
CASSAQGAGINEKLFF
>TRBV23-1|NA|TRBJ1-6|14
CASSQTGHNSPLHF
>TRBV5-1|NA|TRBJ2-1|16
CASSLVKDTFFDEQFF
>TRBV5-4|NA|TRBJ2-7|15
CASSLNRGSSYEQYF
>TRBV15|NA|TRBJ2-7|15
CATSRDRGTPYEQYF
>TRBV5-6|NA|TRBJ2-1|13
CASSQEGGGEQFF
>TRBV19|NA|TRBJ2-2|15
CASSLPGMNTGELFF
>TRBV9|NA|TRBJ1-1|13
CASSVEGGTEAFF
>TRBV14|NA|TRBJ2-3|15
CASSPSPGGTDTQYF
>TRBV27|NA|TRBJ2-6|19
CASNFRRQGPFSGANVLTF
>TRBV18|NA|TRBJ1-1|14
CASLMTSMNTEAFF
>TRBV30|NA|TRBJ2-5|11
CAERQKETQYF
>TRBV13|once|TRBJ2-3|16
CASSPRLAGRTDTQYF
>TRBV21-1|NA|TRBJ1-5|16
CASSKAGGLSNQPQHF
>TRBV19|NA|TRBJ1-1|14
CASSIQGAGAEAFF
>TRBV6-5|NA|TRBJ1-1|15
CASSSSGQGNTEAFF
>TRBV7-3|NA|TRBJ2-2|14
CASSSRGNGGELFF
>TRBV29-1|NA|TRBJ2-7|14
CSVRESGGAGEQYF
>TRBV9|NA|TRBJ1-6|16
CASGGSGGQGNSPLHF
>TRBV5-4|NA|TRBJ1-2|13
CASSIGQGGGYTF
>TRBV9|NA|TRBJ2-3|15
CASSVATPGTDTQYF
>TRBV2|NA|TRBJ1-1|14
CASSDHPRGTEAFF
>TRBV10-3|NA|TRBJ2-3|17
CAIGGGSGGADADTQYF
>TRBV19|NA|TRBJ2-5|13
CASRGQMEETQYF
>TRBV7-2|NA|TRBJ2-3|12
CASSAATDTQYF
>TRBV6-5|NA|TRBJ1-1|11
CASKGEEEAFF
>TRBV19|NA|TRBJ1-5|13
CASSNDRVKPQHF
>TRBV6-1|NA|TRBJ2-7|11
CATGYSYEQYF
>TRBV7-9|NA|TRBJ1-6|16
CASSFVWTGGRSPLHF
>TRBV6-5|NA|TRBJ2-7|12
CASRTPGAEQYF
>TRBV9|NA|TRBJ2-1|12
CASSTVYNEQFF
>TRBV10-3|NA|TRBJ2-2|15
CAISESKDFYGELFF
>TRBV9|NA|TRBJ1-2|13
CASSSSWAYGYTF
>TRBV19|NA|TRBJ2-1|16
CASSPHHRGAYNEQFF
>TRBV7-7|NA|TRBJ2-5|17
CASGWPPNRERKETQYF
>TRBV2|NA|TRBJ1-5|15
CASSGAGPRFQPQHF
>TRBV7-2|NA|TRBJ2-2|13
CASSLARDGELFF
>TRBV21-1|NA|TRBJ2-1|17
CASSGLWRGLSYNEQFF
>TRBV6-5|NA|TRBJ2-7|14
CASSSLTGWYEQYF
>TRBV29-1|NA|TRBJ2-7|13
CSVGAGDHYEQYF
>TRBV30|NA|TRBJ1-1|13
CASSEETGTEAFF
>TRBV5-4|NA|TRBJ1-1|14
CASSYGGDNTEAFF
>TRBV6-6|NA|TRBJ2-1|14
CASSYGTPRNEQFF
>TRBV5-6|NA|TRBJ2-1|16
CASSSERLADPHREFF
>TRBV7-8|few|TRBJ1-5|17
CASSSQRFQGANQPQHF
>TRBV18|NA|TRBJ1-5|14
CASSPRQGDQPQHF
>TRBV18|once|TRBJ2-3|16
CASSSRDYQSTDTQYF
>TRBV13|NA|TRBJ2-5|16
CASSLEGRSPQETQYF
>TRBV2|NA|TRBJ2-5|13
CASIMAGGETQYF
>TRBV15|NA|TRBJ1-2|14
CATSSPGERYGYTF